This paragraph covers one T cell receptor beta chain sequence. This entry is derived from a study of OX40 agonist ivuxolimab in advanced cancers. V lost 5 bases and J 7 bases, leaving 15 bases between the germline ends. The V gene's germline CDR1 is GTSNPN and CDR2 SVGIG (reference sequence). The CDR3 spans 13 residues. Profiling relied on immunoSEQ multiplex PCR, and the TCRdb table lists in-frame clones only, not all of them. The repertoire holds 76,000 or so clones, with roughly 92% as singletons. The chain couples TRBV30 to TRBJ2-1; D possibly corresponds to TRBD2 (6 bases). The TCR sequence derives from an adult with an advanced solid tumor such as melanoma, head and neck, liver or kidney cancer. The source material was CD4+ or CD8+ T cells sorted from blood, sampled in a trial of the OX40 agonist ivuxolimab. This CDR3 reads CAWGRDSRNEQFF. CDR3 in DNA: TGTGCCTGGGGCCGGGACTCGAGGAATGAGCAGTTCTTC.